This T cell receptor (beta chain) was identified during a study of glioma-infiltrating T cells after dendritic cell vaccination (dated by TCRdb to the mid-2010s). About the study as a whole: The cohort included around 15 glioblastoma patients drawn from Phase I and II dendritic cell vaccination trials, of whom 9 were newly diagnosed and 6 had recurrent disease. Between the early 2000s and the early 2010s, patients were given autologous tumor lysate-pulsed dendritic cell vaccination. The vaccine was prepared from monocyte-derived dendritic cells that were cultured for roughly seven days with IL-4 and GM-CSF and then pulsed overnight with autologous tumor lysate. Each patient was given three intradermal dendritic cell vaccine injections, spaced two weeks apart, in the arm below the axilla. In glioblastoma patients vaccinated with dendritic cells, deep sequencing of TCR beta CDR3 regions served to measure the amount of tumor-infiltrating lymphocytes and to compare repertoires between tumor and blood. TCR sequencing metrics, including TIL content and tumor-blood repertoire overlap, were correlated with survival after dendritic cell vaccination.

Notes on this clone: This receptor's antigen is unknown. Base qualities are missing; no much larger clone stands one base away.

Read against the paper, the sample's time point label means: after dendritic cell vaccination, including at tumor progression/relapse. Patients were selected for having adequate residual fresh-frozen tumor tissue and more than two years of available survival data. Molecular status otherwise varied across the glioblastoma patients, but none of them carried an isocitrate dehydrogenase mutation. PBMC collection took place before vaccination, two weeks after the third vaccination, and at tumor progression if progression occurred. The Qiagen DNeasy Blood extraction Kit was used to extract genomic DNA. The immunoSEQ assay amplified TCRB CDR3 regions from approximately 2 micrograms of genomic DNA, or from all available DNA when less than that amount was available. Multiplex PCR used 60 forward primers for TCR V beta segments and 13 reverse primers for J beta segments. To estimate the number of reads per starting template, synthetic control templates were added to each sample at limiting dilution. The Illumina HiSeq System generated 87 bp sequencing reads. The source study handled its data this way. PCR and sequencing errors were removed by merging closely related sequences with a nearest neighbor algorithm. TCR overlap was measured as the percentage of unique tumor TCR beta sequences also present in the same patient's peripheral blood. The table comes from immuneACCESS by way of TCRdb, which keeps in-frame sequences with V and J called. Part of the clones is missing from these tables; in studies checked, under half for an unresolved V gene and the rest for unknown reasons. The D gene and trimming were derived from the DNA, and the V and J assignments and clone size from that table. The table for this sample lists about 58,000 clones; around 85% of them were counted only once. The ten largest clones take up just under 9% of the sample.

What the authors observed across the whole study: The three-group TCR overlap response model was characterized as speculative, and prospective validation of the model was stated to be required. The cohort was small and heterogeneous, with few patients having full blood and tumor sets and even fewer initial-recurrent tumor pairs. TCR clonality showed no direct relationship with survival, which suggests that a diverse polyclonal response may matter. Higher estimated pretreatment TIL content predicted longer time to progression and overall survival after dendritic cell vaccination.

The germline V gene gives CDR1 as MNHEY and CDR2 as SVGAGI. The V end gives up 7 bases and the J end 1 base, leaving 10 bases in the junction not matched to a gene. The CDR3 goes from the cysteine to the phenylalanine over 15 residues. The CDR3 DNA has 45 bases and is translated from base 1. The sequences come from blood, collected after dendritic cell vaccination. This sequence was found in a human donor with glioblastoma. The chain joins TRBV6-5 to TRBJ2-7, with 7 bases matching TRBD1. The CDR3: CASNPTGFTSYEQYF. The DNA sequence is TGTGCCAGCAACCCGACAGGGTTCACGTCCTACGAGCAGTACTTC.